This TCR beta chain came from a study of CD8+ T cells in alopecia areata. Regarding the study as a whole: Under tofacitinib, fewer expanded CD8+ clones appeared among the top 100 scalp clones. In patients, TCRs were shared less clearly than in mice, and HLA may possibly be involved. How baseline CD8+ expansion relates to response remains uncertain (there was one nonresponder).

Described treatment: oral pan-JAK inhibitor, 5-10 mg twice daily. Individuals with alopecia areata gave both lesional scalp punch biopsies and peripheral blood for collection. Germline lookup yields CDR1 ENHRY and CDR2 SYGVKD. The V end was cut by 6 bases, the J end by 1 base, with 12 bases between. The CDR3 extends over 14 amino acids. On this clone: Its target is not known.

In each case, RNA was isolated and then reverse transcribed into cDNA as the sequencing template. TCRdb's table, derived via immunoSEQ multiplex PCR, lists solely in-frame clones and lacks some. Of hundreds of thousands of clones detected, about 60% appear once; the ten largest clones hold about 0.93%. The TCR originated in a human donor with alopecia areata. The V and J genes are TRBV10-3 and TRBJ1-2; D perhaps matches TRBD1 (5 bases). Sequenced here: CD4+ T cells sorted from blood, sampled around week 54, from a patient treated with tofacitinib. This chain's CDR3 is CAISGGHFNYGYTF. CDR3 sequence (DNA): TGTGCCATCAGCGGAGGACACTTTAACTATGGCTACACCTTC.